The text below deals with one T cell receptor beta chain. The data are from a study of blood T cell repertoires in COVID-19. Assay: immunoSEQ multiplex PCR; the TCRdb copy retains only in-frame clones and omits some. The table includes roughly 79,000 clones, 84% detected once. Looked up from germline, CDR1 is SGHTA and CDR2 is FQGNSA. Trimming cost V 5 bases and J 6 bases; bases outside gene matches: 6. CDR3 length: 13 residues. The TCR sequence derives from a man aged 45 to 65 with acute or convalescent COVID-19. The source material was peripheral blood. J is TRBJ1-2 and V is TRBV7-2; 7 bases line up with TRBD1. The CDR3 is CASSLDGTDGYTF. The CDR3 bases are TGTGCCAGCAGCCTCGATGGGACAGATGGCTACACCTTC.